Sequencing of this TCR beta chain was carried out in a study of blood T cell repertoires in COVID-19. Study details: From T cells, B-cell-depleted T cells, or PBMCs came the material, which was cDNA or gDNA.

Clones were sequenced by immunoSEQ multiplex PCR, and TCRdb holds only the in-frame ones, with some missing. Among roughly 250,000 clones, around nine tenths were seen once, and the ten largest hold around 10%. This CDR3 is 19 amino acids long. V is TRBV21-1 and J is TRBJ1-6; the DNA was not compared with TRBD1, the D call given in the table. TRBV21-1 is flagged as a pseudogene. The origin of this receptor is a man aged 40-49 years who had recovered from COVID-19. Material for sequencing was peripheral blood. The CDR3 DNA sequence: TGTGCCAGCAGCAGACCTGTGACAGGGGAAAGCTCCTATAATTCACCCCTCCACTTT. Protein: CASSRPVTGESSYNSPLHF.